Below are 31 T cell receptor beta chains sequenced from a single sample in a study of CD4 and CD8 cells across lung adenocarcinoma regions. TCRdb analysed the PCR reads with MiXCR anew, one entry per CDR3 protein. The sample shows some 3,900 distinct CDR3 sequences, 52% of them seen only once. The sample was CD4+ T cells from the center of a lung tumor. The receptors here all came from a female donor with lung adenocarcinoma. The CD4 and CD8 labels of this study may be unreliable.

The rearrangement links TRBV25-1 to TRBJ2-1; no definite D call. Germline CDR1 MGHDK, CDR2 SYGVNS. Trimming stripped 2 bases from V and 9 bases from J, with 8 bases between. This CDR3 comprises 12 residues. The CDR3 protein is CASSEGRLEQFF. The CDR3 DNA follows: TGTGCCAGCAGTGAAGGTCGGCTTGAGCAGTTCTTC.

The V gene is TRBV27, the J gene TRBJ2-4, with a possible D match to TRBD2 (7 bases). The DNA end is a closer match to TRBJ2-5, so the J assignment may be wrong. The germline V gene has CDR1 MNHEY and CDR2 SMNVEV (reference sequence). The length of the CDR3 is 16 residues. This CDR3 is CAYGGEGDRAKETQYF. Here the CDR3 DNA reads TGTGCGTATGGGGGGGAGGGGGACCGTGCCAAAGAGACCCAGTACTTC.

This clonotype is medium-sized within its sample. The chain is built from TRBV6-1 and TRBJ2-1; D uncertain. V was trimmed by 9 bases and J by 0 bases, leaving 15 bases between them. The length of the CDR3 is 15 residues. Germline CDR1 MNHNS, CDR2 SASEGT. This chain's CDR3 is CASSPRLSSYNEQFF. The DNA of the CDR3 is TGTGCCAGTTCGCCCCGTCTAAGCTCCTACAATGAGCAGTTCTTC.

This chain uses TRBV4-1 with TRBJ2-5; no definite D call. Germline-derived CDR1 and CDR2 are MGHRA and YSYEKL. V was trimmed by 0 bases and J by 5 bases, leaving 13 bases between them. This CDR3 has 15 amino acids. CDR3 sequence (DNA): TGCGCCAGCAGCCAAGATAGTACAAGAGACGAGACCCAGTACTTC. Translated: CASSQDSTRDETQYF.

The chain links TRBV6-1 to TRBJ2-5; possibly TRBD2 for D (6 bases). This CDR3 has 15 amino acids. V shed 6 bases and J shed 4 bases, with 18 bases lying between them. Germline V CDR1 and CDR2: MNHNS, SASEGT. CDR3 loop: CASSLLGGGRETQYF. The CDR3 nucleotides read TGTGCCAGCAGCCTCCTCGGGGGAGGACGAGAGACCCAGTACTTC.

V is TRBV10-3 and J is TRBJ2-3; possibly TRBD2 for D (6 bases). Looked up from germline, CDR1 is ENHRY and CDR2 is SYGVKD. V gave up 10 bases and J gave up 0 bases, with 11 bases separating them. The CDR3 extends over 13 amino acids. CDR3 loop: CATGRESTDTQYF. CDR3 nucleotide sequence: TGTGCCACGGGGCGGGAAAGCACAGATACGCAGTATTTT.

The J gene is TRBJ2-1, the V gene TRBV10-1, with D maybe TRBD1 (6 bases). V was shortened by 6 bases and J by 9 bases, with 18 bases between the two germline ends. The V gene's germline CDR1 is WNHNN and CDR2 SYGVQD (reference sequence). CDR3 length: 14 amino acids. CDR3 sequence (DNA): TGCGCCAGCAGCCCAGCCAGGGGAAGTGCTGAGCAGTTCTTC. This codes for CASSPARGSAEQFF.

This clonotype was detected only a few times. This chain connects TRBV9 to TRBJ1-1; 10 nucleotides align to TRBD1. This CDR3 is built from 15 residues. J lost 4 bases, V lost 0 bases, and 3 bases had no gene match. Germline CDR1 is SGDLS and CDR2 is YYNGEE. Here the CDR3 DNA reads TGTGCCAGCAGCGTAGCCGGGACAGGGGCCACTGAAGCTTTCTTT. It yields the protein CASSVAGTGATEAFF. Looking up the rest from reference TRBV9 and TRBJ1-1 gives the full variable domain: DSGVTQTPKHLITATGQRVTLRCSPRSGDLSVYWYQQSLDQGLQFLIQYYNGEERAKGNILERFSAQQFPDLHSELNLSSLELGDSALYFCASSVAGTGATEAFFGQGTRLTVV.

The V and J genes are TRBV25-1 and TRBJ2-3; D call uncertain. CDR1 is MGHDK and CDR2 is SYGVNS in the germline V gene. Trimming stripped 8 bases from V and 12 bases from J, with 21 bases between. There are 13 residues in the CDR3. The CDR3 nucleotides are TGTGCCAGCGTCGGGCAACTCGAGGAGACCCAGTATTTT. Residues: CASVGQLEETQYF.

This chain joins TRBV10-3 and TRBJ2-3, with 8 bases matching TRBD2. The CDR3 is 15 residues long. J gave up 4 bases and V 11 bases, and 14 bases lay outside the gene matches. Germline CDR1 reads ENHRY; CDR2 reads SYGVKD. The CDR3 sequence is CAAAHESGRSDTQYF. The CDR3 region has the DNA TGTGCCGCCGCTCATGAGAGCGGGAGATCAGATACGCAGTATTTT.

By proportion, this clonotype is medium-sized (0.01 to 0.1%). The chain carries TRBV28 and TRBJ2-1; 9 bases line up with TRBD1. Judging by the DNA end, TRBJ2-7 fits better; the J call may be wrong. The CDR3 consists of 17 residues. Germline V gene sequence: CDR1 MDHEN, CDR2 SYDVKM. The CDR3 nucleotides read TGTGCCAGCAGTTTAGGGACAGGGTTCTCCTCGAACTACGAGCAGTACTTC. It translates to CASSLGTGFSSNYEQYF.

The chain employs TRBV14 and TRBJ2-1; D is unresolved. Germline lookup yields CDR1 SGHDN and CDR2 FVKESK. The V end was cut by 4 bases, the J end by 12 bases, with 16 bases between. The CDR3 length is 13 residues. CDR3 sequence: CASSLSTLGTQFF. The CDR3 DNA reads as TGTGCCAGCAGCCTGTCCACATTAGGTACGCAGTTCTTC.

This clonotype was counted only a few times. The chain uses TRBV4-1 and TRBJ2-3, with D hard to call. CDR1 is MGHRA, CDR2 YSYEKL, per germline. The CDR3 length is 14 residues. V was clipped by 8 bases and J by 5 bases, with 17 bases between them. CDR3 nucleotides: TGCGCCAGCCAGACGGCTGCGACGGGAGATACGCAGTATTTT. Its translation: CASQTAATGDTQYF.

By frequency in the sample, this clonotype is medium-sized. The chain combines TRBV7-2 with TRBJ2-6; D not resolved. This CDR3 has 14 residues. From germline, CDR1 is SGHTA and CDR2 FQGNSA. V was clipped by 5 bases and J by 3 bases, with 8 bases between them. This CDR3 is CASSPFFGANVLTF. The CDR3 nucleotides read TGTGCCAGCAGCCCCTTTTTTGGGGCCAACGTCCTGACTTTC.

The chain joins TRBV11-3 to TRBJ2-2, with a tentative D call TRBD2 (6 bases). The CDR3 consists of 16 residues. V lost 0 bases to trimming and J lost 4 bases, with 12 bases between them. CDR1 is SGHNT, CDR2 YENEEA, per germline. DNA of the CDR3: TGTGCCAGCAGCTTAGACGGCGGGACTGGCACCGGGGAGCTGTTTTTT. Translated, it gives CASSLDGGTGTGELFF.

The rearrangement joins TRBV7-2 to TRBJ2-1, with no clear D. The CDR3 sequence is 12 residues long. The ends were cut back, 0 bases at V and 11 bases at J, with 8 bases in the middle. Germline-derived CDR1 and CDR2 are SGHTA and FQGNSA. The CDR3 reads CASSLAFRQQFF. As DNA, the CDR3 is TGTGCCAGCAGCTTAGCGTTCCGCCAGCAGTTCTTC. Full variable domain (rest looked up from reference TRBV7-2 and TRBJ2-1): GAGVSQSPSNKVTEKGKDVELRCDPISGHTALYWYRQSLGQGLEFLIYFQGNSAPDKSGLPSDRFSAERTGGSVSTLTIQRTQQEDSAVYLCASSLAFRQQFFGPGTRLTVL.

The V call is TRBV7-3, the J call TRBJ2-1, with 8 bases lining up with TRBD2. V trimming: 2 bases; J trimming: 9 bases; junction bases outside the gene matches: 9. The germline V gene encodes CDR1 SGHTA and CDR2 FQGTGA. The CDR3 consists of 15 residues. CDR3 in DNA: TGTGCCAGCAGCTTAGGGACTAGTGTTTTTACTGAGCAGTTCTTC. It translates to CASSLGTSVFTEQFF.

The CDR3 DNA sequence: TGTGCCAGCAGTAAGGGCCGGAAGAACACTGAAGCTTTCTTT. Translation gives CASSKGRKNTEAFF. The V call is TRBV6-1, the J call TRBJ1-1; D not certain. The CDR3 covers 14 residues. V lost 5 bases and J 1 base, leaving 11 bases between the germline ends. Looked up from germline, CDR1 is MNHNS and CDR2 is SASEGT.

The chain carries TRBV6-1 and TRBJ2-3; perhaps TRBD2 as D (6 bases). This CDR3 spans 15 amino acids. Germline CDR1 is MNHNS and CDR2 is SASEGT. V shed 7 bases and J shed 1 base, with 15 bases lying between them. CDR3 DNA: TGTGCCAGCAAAGCAGCTATAGCGGGCACAGATACGCAGTATTTT. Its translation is CASKAAIAGTDTQYF.

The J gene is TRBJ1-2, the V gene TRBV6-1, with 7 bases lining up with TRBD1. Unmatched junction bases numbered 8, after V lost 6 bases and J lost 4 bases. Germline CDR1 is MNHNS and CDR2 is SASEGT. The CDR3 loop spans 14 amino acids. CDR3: CASRTDRDPYGYTF. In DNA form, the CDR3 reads TGTGCCAGCAGAACCGACAGGGACCCCTATGGCTACACCTTC.

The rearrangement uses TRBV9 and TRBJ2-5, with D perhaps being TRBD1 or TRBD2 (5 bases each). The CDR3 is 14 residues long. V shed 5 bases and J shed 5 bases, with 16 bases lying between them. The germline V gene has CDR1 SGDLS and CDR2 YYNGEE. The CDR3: CASSSGAVGETQYF. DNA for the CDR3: TGTGCCAGCAGTTCCGGGGCAGTAGGCGAGACCCAGTACTTC.

As DNA, the CDR3 is TGTGCCAGCAGTAAACTAGCGGGGGAGCAGTTCTTC. This codes for CASSKLAGEQFF. This chain links TRBV27 with TRBJ2-1; the match to TRBD2 covers 10 bases. V lost 5 bases and J lost 10; bases outside the gene matches: 2. The CDR3 has 12 amino acids. Per germline, CDR1 MNHEY and CDR2 SMNVEV (reference sequence).

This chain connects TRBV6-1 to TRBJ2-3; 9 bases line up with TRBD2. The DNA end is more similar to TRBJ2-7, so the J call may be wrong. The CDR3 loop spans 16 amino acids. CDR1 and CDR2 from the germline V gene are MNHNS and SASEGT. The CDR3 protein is CASSETCGGGTDTQYF. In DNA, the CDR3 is TGTGCCAGCAGTGAGACCTGCGGGGGGGGCACAGATACGCAGTACTTC.

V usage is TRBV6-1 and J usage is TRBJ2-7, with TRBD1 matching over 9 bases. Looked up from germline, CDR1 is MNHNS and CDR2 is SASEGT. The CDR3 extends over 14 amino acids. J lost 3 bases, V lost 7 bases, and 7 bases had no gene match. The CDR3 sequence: CASTPGQGVYEQYF. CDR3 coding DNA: TGTGCCAGCACGCCGGGACAGGGAGTCTACGAGCAGTACTTC.

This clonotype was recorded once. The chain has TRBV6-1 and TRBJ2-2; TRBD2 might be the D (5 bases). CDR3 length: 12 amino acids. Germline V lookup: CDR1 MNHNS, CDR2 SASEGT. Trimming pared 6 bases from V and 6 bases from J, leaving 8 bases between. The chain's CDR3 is CASRTGSGELFF. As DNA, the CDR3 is TGTGCCAGCAGAACGGGGTCCGGGGAGCTGTTTTTT.

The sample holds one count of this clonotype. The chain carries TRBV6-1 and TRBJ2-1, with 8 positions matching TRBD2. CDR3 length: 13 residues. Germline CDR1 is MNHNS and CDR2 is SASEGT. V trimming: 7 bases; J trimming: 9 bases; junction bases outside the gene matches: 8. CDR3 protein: CASIQAGGGEQFF. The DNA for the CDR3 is TGTGCCAGCATCCAGGCGGGAGGCGGTGAGCAGTTCTTC.

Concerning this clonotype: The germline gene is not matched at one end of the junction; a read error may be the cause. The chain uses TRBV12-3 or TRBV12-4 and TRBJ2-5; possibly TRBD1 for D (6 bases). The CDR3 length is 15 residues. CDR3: CARAIGGIDKETQYF. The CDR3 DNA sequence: TGTGCCAGGGCCATTGGGGGCATTGACAAAGAGACCCAGTATTTC.

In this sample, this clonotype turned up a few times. Written as DNA, the CDR3 is TGTGCCAGCAGTGAAGCGTGGAGGTCCGGGGAGCTGTTTTTT. This sequence encodes CASSEAWRSGELFF. V usage is TRBV6-1 and J usage is TRBJ2-2; possible D gene TRBD2, 5 bases. Germline CDR1 is MNHNS and CDR2 is SASEGT. V shed 0 bases and J shed 6 bases, with 8 bases lying between them. This CDR3 region has 14 residues.

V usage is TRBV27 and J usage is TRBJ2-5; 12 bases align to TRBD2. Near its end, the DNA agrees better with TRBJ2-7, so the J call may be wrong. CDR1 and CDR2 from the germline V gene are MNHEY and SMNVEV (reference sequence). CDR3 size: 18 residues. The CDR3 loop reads CASRDLKASGRAGYEQYF. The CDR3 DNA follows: TGTGCCAGCAGGGATTTAAAGGCTAGCGGGAGGGCCGGGTACGAGCAGTACTTC.

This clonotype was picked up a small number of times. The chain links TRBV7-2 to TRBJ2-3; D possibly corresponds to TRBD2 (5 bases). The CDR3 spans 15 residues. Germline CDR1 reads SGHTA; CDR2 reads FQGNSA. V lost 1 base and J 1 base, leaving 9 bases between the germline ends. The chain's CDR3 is CASSLDSGGTDTQYF. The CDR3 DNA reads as TGTGCCAGCAGCTTAGACAGCGGAGGCACAGATACGCAGTATTTT.

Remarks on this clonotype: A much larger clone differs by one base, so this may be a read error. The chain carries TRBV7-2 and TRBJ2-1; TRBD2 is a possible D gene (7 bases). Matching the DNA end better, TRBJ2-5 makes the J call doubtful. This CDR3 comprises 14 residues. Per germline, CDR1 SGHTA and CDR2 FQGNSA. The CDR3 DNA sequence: TGTGCCAGCAGCAAAGGAGGGGGGGGGGGGGGCCAGTACTTC. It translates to CASSKGGGGGGQYF.